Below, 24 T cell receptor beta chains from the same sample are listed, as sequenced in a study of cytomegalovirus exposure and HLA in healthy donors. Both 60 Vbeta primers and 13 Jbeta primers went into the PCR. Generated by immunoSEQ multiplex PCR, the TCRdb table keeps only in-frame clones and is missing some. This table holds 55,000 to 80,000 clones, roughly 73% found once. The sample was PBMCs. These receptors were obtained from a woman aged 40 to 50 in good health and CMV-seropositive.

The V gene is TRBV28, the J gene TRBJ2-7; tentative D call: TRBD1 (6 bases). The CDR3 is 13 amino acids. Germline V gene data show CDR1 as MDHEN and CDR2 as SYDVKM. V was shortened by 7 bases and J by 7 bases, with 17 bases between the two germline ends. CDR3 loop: CASTRTEVWEQYF. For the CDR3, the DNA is TGTGCCAGCACCAGGACAGAGGTTTGGGAGCAGTACTTC.

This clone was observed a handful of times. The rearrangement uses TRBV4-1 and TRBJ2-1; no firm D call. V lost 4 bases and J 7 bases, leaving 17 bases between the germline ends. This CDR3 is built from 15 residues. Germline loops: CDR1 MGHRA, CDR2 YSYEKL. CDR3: CASSLRPTPPNEQFF. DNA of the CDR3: TGCGCCAGCAGCCTTAGGCCGACACCACCGAATGAGCAGTTCTTC.

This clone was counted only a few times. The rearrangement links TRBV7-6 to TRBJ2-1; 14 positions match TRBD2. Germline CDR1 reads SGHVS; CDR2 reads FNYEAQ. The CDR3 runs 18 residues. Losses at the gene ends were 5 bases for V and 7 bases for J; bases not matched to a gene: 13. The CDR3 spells CASSPYWTSGGLRNEQFF. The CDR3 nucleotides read TGTGCCAGCAGCCCCTACTGGACTAGCGGGGGGCTGAGGAATGAGCAGTTCTTC. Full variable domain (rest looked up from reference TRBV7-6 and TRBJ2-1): GAGVSQSPRYKVTKRGQDVALRCDPISGHVSLYWYRQALGQGPEFLTYFNYEAQQDKSGLPNDRFSAERPEGSISTLTIQRTEQRDSAMYRCASSPYWTSGGLRNEQFFGPGTRLTVL.

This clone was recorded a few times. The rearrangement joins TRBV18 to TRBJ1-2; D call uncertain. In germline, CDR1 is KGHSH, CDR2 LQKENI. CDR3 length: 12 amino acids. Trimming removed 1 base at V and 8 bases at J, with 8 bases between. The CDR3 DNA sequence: TGTGCCAGCTCACCACAGGAGGGCGGCTACACCTTC. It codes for CASSPQEGGYTF.

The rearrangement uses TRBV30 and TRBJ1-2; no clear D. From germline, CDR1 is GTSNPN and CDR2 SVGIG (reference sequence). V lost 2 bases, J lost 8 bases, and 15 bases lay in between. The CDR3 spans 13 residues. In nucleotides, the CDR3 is TGTGCCTGGAGTCCTAACAGCCTGATGGGCTACACCTTC. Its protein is CAWSPNSLMGYTF.

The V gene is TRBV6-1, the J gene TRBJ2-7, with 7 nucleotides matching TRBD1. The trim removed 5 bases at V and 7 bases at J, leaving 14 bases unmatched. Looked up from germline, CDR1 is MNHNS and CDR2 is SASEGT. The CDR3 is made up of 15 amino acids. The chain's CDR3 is CASSSRATGVLEQYF. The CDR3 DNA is TGTGCCAGCAGTTCCCGTGCTACAGGGGTTTTGGAGCAGTACTTC.

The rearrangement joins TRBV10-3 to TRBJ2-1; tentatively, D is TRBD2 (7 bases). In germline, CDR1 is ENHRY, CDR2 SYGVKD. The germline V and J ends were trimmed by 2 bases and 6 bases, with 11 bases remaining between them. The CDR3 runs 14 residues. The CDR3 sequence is CAISEREGGNEQFF. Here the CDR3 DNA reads TGTGCCATCAGTGAGAGGGAGGGGGGCAATGAGCAGTTCTTC.

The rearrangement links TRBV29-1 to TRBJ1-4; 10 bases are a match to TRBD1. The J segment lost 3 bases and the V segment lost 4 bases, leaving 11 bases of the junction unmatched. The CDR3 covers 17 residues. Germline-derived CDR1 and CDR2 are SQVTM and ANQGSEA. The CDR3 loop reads CSVGTGGVGVANEKLFF. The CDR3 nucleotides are TGCAGCGTTGGGACAGGGGGGGTCGGGGTAGCTAATGAAAAACTGTTTTTT.

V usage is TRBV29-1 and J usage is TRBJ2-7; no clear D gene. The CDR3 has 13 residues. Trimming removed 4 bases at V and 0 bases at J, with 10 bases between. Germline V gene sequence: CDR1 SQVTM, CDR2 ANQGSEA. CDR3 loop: CSVGLASSYEQYF. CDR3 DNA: TGCAGCGTTGGACTGGCGTCCTCCTACGAGCAGTACTTC.

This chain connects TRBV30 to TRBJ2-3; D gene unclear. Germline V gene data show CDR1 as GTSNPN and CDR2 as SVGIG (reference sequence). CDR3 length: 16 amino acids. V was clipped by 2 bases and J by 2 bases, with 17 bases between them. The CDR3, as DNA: TGTGCCTGGAGTTTAAGGAGCCGAACCCACACAGATACGCAGTATTTT. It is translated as CAWSLRSRTHTDTQYF.

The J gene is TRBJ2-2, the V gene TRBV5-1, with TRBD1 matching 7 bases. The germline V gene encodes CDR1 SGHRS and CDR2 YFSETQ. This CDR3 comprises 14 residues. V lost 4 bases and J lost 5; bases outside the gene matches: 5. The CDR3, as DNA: TGCGCCAGCAGCGAGGGGGCGGAGACCGGGGAGCTGTTTTTT. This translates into CASSEGAETGELFF.

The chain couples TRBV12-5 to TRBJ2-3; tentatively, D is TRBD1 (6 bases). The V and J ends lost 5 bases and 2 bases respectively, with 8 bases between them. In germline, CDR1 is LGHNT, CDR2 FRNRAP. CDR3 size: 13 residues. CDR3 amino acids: CASGNRVTDTQYF. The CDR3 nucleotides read TGTGCTAGTGGTAACAGGGTCACAGATACGCAGTATTTT.

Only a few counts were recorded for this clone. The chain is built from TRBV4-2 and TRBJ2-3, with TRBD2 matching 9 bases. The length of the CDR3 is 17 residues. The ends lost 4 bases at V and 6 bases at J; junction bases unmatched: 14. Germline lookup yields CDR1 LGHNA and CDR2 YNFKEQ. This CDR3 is CASSLSKGGGVGDTQYF. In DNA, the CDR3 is TGTGCCAGCAGCCTAAGTAAAGGCGGGGGGGTAGGGGATACGCAGTATTTT.

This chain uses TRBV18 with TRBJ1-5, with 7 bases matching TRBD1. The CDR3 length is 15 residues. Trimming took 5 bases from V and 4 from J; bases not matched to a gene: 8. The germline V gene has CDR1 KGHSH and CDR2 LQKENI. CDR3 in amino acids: CASSARQGQNQPQHF. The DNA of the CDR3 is TGTGCCAGCTCAGCCCGACAGGGTCAGAATCAGCCCCAGCATTTT.

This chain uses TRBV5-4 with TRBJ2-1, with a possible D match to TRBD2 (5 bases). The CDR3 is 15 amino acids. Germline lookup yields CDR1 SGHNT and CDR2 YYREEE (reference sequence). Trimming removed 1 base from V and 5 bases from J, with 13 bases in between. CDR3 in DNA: TGTGCCAGCAGCTTGAAGATAGGCGGGCACAATGAGCAGTTCTTC. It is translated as CASSLKIGGHNEQFF.

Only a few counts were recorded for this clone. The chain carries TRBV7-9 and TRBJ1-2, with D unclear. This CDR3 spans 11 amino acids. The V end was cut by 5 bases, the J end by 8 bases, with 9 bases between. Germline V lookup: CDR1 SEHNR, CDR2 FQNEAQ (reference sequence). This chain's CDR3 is CASSALRGYTF. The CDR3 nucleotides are TGTGCCAGCAGCGCGTTGCGGGGCTACACCTTC.

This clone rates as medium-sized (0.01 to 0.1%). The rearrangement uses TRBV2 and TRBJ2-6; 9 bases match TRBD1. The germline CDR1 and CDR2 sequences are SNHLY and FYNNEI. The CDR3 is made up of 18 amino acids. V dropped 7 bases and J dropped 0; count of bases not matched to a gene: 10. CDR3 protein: CASIPRGQGRSGANVLTF. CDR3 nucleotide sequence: TGTGCCAGCATCCCCAGAGGACAGGGGCGCTCTGGGGCCAACGTCCTGACTTTC.

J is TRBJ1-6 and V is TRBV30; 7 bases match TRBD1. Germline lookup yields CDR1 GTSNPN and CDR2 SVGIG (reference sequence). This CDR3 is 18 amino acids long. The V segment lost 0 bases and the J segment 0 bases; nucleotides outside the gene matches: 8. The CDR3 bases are TGTGCCTGGAGTGTACCTTGGGACAGAAGCTCCTATAATTCACCCCTCCACTTT. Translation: CAWSVPWDRSSYNSPLHF.

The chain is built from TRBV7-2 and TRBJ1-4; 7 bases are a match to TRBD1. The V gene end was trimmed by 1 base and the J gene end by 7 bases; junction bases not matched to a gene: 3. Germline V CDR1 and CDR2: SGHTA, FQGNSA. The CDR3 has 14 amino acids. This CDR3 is CASSLGGQSEKLFF. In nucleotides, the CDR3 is TGTGCCAGCAGCTTAGGGGGACAGAGTGAAAAACTGTTTTTT. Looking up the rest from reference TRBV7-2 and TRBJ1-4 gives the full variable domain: GAGVSQSPSNKVTEKGKDVELRCDPISGHTALYWYRQSLGQGLEFLIYFQGNSAPDKSGLPSDRFSAERTGGSVSTLTIQRTQQEDSAVYLCASSLGGQSEKLFFGSGTQLSVL.

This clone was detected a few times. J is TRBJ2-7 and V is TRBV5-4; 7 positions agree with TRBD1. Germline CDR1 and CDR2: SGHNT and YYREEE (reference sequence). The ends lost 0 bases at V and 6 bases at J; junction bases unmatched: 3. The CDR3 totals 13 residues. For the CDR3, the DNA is TGTGCCAGCAGCTTGGTGACAGGGTTCGAGCAGTACTTC. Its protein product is CASSLVTGFEQYF.

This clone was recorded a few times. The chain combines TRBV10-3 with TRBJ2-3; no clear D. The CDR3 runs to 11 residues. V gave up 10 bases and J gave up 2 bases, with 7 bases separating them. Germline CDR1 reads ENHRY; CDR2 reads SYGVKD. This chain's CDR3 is CATLYTDTQYF. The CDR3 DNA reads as TGTGCCACCCTATACACAGATACGCAGTATTTT.

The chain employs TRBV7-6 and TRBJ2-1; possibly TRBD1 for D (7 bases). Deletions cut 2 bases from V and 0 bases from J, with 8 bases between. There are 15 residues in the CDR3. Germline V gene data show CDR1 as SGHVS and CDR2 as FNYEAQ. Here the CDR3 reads CASSLQGGSYNEQFF. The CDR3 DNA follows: TGTGCCAGCAGCTTACAGGGGGGCTCCTACAATGAGCAGTTCTTC.

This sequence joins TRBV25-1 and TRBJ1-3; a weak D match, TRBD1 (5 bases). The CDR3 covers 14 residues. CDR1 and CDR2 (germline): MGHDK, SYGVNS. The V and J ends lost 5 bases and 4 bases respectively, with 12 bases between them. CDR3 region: CASSMGLYGNTIYF. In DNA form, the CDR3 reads TGTGCCAGCAGTATGGGGCTTTACGGAAACACCATATATTTT.

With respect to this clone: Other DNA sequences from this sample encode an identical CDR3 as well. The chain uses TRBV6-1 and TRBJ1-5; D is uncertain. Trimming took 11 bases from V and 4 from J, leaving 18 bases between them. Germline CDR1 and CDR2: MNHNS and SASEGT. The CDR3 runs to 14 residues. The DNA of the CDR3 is TGTGCCGGAGACTCGGGAGGAGAAAATCAGCCCCAGCATTTT. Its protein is CAGDSGGENQPQHF.